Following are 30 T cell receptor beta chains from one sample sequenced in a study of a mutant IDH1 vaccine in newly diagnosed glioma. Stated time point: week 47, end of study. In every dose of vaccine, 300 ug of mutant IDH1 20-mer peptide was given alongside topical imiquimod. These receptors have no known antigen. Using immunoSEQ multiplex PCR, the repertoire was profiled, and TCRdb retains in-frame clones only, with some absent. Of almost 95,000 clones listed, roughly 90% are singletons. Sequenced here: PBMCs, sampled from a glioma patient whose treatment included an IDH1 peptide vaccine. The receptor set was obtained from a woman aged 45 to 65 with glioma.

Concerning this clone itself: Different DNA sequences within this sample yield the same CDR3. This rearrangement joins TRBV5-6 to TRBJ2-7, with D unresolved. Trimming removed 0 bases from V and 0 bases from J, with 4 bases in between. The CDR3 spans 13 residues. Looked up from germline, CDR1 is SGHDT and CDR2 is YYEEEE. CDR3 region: CASSLGSSYEQYF. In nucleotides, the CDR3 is TGTGCCAGCAGCTTGGGGAGCTCCTACGAGCAGTACTTC.

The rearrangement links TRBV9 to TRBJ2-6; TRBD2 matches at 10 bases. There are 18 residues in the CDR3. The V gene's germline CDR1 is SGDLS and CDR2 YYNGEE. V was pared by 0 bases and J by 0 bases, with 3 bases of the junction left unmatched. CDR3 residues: CASSVDRTSGSGANVLTF. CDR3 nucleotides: TGTGCCAGCAGCGTAGACAGGACTAGCGGCTCTGGGGCCAACGTCCTGACTTTC.

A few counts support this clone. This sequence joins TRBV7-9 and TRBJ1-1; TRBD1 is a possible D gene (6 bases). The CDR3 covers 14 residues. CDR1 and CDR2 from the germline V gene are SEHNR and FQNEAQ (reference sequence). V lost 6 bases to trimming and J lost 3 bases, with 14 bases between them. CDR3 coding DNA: TGTGCCAGCAGTCCCACTAGGGGGGACACTGAAGCTTTCTTT. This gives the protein CASSPTRGDTEAFF.

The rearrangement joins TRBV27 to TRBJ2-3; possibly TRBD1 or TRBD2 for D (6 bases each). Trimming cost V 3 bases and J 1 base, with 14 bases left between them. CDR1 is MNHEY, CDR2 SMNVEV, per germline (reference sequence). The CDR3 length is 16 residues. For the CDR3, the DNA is TGTGCCAGCAGTTTCCCCGAGGGGGGTGGCACAGATACGCAGTATTTT. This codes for CASSFPEGGGTDTQYF.

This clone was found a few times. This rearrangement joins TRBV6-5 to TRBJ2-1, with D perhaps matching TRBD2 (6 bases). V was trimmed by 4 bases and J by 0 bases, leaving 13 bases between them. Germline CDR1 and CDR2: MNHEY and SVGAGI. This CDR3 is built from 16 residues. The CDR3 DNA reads TGTGCCAGCAGTTCCTGGACTACCGGCTCCTACAATGAGCAGTTCTTC. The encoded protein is CASSSWTTGSYNEQFF.

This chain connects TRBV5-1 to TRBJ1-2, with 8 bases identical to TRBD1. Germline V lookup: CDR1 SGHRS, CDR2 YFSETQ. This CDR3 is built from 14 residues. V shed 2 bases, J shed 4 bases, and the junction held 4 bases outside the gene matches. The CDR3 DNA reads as TGCGCCAGCAGCTTAGGACAGGGTTTCTATGGCTACACCTTC. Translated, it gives CASSLGQGFYGYTF.

CDR3 bases: TGTGCCAGCAGCTTGTATGGGACAGGGGATTACATTCAGTACTTC. Encoded protein: CASSLYGTGDYIQYF. The rearrangement joins TRBV5-6 to TRBJ2-4; 10 nucleotides agree with TRBD1. The length of the CDR3 is 15 residues. The germline CDR1 and CDR2 sequences are SGHDT and YYEEEE. V trimming: 1 base; J trimming: 8 bases; junction bases outside the gene matches: 6.

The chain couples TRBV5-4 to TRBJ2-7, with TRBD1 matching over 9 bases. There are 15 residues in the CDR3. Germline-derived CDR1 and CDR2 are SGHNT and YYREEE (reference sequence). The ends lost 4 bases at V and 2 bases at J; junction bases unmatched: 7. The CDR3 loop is CASSGAGQGTYEQYF. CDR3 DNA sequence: TGTGCCAGCAGCGGTGCGGGACAGGGTACCTACGAGCAGTACTTC. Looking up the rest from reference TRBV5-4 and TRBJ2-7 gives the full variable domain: ETGVTQSPTHLIKTRGQQVTLRCSSQSGHNTVSWYQQALGQGPQFIFQYYREEENGRGNFPPRFSGLQFPNYSSELNVNALELDDSALYLCASSGAGQGTYEQYFGPGTRLTVT.

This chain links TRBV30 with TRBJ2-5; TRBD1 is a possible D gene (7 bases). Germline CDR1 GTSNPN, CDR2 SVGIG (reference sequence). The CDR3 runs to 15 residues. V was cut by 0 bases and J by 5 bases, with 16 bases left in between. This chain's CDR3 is CAWSVGGGFGETQYF. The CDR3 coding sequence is TGTGCCTGGAGTGTAGGAGGGGGCTTTGGGGAGACCCAGTACTTC.

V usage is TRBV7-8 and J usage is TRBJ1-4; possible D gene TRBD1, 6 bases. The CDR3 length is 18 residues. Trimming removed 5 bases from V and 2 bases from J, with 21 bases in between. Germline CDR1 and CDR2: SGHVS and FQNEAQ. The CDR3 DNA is TGTGCCAGCAGCCCGACAGGCTATCTTTTATCGACTAATGAAAAACTGTTTTTT. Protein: CASSPTGYLLSTNEKLFF. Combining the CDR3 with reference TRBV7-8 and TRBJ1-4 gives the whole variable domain GAGVSQSPRYKVAKRGQDVALRCDPISGHVSLFWYQQALGQGPEFLTYFQNEAQLDKSGLPSDRFFAERPEGSVSTLKIQRTQQEDSAVYLCASSPTGYLLSTNEKLFFGSGTQLSVL.

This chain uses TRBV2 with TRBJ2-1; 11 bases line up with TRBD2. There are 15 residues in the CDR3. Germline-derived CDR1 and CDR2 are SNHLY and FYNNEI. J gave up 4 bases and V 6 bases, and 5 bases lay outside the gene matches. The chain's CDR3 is CASRFASGGYNEQFF. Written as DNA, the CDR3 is TGTGCCAGCAGGTTCGCTAGCGGGGGGTACAATGAGCAGTTCTTC. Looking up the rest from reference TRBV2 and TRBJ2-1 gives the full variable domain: EPEVTQTPSHQVTQMGQEVILRCVPISNHLYFYWYRQILGQKVEFLVSFYNNEISEKSEIFDDQFSVERPDGSNFTLKIRSTKLEDSAMYFCASRFASGGYNEQFFGPGTRLTVL.

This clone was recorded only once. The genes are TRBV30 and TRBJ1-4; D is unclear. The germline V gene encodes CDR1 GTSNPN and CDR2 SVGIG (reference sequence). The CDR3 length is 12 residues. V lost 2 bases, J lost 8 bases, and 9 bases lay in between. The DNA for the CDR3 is TGTGCCTGGAGTCAAAACGAGGAAAAACTGTTTTTT. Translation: CAWSQNEEKLFF.

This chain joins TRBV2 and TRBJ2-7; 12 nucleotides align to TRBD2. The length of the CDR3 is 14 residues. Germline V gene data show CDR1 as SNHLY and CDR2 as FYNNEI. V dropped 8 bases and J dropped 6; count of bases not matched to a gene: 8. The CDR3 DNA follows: TGTGCCAGCCGGACCGGGACTAGCGGGTTCGAGCAGTACTTC. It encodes CASRTGTSGFEQYF.

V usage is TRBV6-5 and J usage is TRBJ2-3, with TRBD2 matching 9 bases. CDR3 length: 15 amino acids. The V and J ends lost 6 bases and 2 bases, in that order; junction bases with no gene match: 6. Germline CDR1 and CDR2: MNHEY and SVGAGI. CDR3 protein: CASRLSGRVTDTQYF. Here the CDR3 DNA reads TGTGCCAGCAGACTTAGCGGGAGAGTCACAGATACGCAGTATTTT.

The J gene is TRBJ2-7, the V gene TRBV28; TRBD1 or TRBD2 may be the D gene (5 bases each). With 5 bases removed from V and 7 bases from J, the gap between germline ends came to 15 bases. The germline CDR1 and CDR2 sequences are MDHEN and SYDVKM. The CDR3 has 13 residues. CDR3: CASSLDSPGEQYF. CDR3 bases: TGTGCCAGCAGTCTGGACTCCCCAGGGGAGCAGTACTTC.

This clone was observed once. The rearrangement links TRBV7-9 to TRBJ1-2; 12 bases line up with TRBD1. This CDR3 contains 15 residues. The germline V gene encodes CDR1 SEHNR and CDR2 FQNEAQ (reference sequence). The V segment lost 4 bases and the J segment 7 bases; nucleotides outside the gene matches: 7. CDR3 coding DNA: TGTGCCAGCAGCTCTCCGGGACAGGGGGCAGGTGGCTACACCTTC. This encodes CASSSPGQGAGGYTF.

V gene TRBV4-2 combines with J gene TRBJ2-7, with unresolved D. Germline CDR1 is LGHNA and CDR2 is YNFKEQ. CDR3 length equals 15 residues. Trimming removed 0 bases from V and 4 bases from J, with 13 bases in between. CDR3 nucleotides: TGTGCCAGCAGCCAAGACAGATCTACTTTATACGAGCAGTACTTC. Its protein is CASSQDRSTLYEQYF.

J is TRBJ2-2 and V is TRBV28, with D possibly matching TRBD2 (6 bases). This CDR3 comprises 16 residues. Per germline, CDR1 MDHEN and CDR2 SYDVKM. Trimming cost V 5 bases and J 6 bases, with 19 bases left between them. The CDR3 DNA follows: TGTGCCAGCAGTCCCCTCCCGGCTCGGGGGTCCGGGGAGCTGTTTTTT. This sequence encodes CASSPLPARGSGELFF.

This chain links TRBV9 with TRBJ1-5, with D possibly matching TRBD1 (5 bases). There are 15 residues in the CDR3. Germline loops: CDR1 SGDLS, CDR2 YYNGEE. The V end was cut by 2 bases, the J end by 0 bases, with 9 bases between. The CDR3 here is CASSVGGNSNQPQHF. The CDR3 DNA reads TGTGCCAGCAGCGTGGGGGGTAATAGCAATCAGCCCCAGCATTTT.

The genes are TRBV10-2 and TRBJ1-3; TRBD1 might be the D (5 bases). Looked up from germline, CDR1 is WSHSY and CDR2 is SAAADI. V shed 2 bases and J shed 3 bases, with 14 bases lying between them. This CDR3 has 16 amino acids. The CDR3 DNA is TGCGCCAGCAGTGAGAACCCGTGGCAGGGTGGAAACACCATATATTTT. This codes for CASSENPWQGGNTIYF.

The CDR3 DNA follows: TGCAGTGCTGGGCATGCATACGAGCAGTACTTC. Translation: CSAGHAYEQYF. V and J are TRBV20-1 and TRBJ2-7; D gene ambiguous. This CDR3 has 11 residues. V lost 5 bases, J lost 4 bases, and 9 bases lay in between. Germline CDR1 reads DFQATT; CDR2 reads SNEGSKA (reference sequence).

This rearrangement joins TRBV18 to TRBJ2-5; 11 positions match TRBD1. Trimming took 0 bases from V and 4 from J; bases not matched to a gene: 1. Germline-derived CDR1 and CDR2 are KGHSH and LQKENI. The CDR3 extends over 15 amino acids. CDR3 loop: CASSPPGQGGETQYF. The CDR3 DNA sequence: TGTGCCAGCTCACCACCGGGACAGGGGGGAGAGACCCAGTACTTC.

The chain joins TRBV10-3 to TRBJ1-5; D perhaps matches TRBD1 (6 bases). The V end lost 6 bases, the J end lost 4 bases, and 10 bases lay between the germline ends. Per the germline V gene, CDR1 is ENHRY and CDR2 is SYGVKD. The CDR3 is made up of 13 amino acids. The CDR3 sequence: CAISGQYNQPQHF. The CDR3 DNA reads TGTGCCATCAGCGGACAGTATAATCAGCCCCAGCATTTT.

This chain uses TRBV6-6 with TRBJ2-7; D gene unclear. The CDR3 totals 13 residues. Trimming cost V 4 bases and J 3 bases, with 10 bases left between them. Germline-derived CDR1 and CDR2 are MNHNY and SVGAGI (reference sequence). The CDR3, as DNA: TGTGCCAGCAGTTTGGCAGCCGTCTACGAGCAGTACTTC. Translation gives CASSLAAVYEQYF.

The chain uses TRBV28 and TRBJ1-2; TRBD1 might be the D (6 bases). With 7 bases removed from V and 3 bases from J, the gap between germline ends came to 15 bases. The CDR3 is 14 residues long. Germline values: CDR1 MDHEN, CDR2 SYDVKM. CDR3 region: CASMPGDLYYGYTF. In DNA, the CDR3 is TGTGCCAGCATGCCAGGGGATCTCTACTATGGCTACACCTTC.

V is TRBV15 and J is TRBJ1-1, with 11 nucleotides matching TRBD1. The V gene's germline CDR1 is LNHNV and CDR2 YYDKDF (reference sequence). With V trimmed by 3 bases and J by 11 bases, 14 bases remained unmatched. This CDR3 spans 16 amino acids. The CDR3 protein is CATSSGTGQGGFLAFF. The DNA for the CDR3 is TGTGCCACCAGCAGCGGGACGGGACAGGGGGGGTTTTTGGCTTTCTTT. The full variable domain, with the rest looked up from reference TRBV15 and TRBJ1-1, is DAMVIQNPRYQVTQFGKPVTLSCSQTLNHNVMYWYQQKSSQAPKLLFHYYDKDFNNEADTPDNFQSRRPNTSFCFLDIRSPGLGDTAMYLCATSSGTGQGGFLAFFGQGTRLTVV.

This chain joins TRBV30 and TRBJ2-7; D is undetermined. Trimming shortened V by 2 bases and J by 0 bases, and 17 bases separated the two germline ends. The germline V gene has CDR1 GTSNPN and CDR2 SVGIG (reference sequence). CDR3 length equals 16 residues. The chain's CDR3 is CAWSSPGGRNSYEQYF. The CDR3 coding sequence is TGTGCCTGGAGTTCACCAGGTGGCAGGAACTCCTACGAGCAGTACTTC.

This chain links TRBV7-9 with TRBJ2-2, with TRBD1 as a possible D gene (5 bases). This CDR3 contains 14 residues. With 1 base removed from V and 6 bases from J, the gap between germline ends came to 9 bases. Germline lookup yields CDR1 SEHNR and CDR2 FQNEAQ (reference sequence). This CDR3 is CASSLVTVPGELFF. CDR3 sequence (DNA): TGTGCCAGCAGCTTAGTGACAGTCCCCGGGGAGCTGTTTTTT.

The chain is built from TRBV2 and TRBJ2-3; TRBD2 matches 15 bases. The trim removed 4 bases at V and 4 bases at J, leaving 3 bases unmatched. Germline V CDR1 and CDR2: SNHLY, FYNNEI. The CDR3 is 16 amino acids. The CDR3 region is CASSGTSGRGADTQYF. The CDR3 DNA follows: TGTGCCAGCAGTGGGACTAGCGGGAGGGGTGCAGATACGCAGTATTTT.

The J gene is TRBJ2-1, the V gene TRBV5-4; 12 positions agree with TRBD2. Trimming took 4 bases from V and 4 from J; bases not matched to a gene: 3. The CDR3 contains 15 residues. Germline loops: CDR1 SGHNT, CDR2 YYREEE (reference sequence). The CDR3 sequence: CASSPTSGSYNEQFF. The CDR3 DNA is TGTGCCAGCAGCCCGACTAGCGGGAGTTACAATGAGCAGTTCTTC.